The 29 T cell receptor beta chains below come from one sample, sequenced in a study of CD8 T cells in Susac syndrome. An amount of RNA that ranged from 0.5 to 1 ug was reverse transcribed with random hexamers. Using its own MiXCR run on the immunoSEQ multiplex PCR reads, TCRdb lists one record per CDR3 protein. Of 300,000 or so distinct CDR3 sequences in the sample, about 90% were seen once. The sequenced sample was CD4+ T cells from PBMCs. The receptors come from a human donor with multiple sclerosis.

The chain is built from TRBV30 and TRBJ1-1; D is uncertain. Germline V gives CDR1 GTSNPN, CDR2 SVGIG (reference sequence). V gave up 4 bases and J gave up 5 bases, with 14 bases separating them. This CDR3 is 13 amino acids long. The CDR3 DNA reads TGTGCCTGGATGGACCGGCGGTGGACTGAAGCTTTCTTT. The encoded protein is CAWMDRRWTEAFF.

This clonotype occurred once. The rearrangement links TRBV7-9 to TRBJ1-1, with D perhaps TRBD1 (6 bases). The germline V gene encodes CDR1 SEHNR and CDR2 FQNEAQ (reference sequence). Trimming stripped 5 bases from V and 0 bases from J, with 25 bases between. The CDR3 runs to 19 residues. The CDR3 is CASSLRIPGAGFVNTEAFF. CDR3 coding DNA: TGTGCCAGCAGCCTTAGGATTCCAGGGGCGGGTTTCGTGAACACTGAAGCTTTCTTT.

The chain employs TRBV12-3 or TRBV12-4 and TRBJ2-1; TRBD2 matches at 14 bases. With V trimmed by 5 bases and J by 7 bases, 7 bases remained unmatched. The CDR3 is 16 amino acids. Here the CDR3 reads CASSIGLAGGWNEQFF. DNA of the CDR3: TGTGCCAGCAGTATTGGACTAGCGGGGGGCTGGAATGAGCAGTTCTTC.

The CDR3 nucleotides are TGTGCCTGGACCGGTGGAAGTAGCTCCTACGAGCAGTACTTC. Translating it yields CAWTGGSSSYEQYF. The rearrangement joins TRBV30 to TRBJ2-7, with D unclear. V lost 4 bases, J lost 0 bases, and 13 bases lay in between. This CDR3 comprises 14 residues. Looked up from germline, CDR1 is GTSNPN and CDR2 is SVGIG (reference sequence).

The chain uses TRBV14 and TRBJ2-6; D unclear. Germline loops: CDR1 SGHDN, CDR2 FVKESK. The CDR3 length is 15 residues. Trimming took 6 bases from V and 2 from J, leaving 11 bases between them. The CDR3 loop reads CASRATGAGANVLTF. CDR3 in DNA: TGTGCCAGCAGGGCCACGGGCGCTGGGGCCAACGTCCTGACTTTC.

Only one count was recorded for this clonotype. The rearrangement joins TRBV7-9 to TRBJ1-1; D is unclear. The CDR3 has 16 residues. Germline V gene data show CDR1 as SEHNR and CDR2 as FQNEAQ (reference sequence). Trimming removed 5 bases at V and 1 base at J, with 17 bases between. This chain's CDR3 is CASSPRGRSENTEAFF. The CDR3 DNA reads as TGTGCCAGCAGCCCCCGAGGCCGGAGCGAGAACACTGAAGCTTTCTTT.

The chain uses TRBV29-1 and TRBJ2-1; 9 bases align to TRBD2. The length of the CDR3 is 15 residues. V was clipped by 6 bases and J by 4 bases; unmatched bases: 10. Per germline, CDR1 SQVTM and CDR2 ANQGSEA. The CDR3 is CSVRHGGRAYNEQFF. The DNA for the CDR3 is TGCAGCGTCAGACACGGCGGGAGGGCTTACAATGAGCAGTTCTTC.

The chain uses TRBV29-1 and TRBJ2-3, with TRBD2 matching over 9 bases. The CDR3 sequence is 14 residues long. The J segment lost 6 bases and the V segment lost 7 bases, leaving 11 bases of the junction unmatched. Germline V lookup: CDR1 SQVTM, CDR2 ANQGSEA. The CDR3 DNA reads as TGCAGCGGCGCCGATAGCGGGAGTTCTGATACGCAGTATTTT. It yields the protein CSGADSGSSDTQYF.

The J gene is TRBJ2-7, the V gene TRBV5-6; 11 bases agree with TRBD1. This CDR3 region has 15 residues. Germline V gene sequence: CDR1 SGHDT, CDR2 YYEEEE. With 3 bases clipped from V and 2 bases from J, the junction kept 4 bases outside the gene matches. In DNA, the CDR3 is TGTGCCAGCAGCTACGGGACAGGGGGACCCTACGAGCAGTACTTC. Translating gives CASSYGTGGPYEQYF.

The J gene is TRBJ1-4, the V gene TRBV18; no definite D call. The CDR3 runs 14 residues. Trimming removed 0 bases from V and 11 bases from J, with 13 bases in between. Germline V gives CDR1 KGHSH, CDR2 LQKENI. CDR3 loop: CASSPPSDVAKLFF. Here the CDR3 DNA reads TGTGCCAGCTCACCACCGAGCGACGTGGCGAAACTGTTTTTT.

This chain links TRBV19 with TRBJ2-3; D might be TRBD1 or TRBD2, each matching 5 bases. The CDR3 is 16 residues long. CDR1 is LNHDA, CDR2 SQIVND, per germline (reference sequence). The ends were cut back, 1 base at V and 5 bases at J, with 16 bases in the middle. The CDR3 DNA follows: TGTGCCAGTAGTATAGGGTTAGCTCGGGGCCTAGATACGCAGTATTTT. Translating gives CASSIGLARGLDTQYF. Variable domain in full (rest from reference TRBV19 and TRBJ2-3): DGGITQSPKYLFRKEGQNVTLSCEQNLNHDAMYWYRQDPGQGLRLIYYSQIVNDFQKGDIAEGYSVSREKKESFPLTVTSAQKNPTAFYLCASSIGLARGLDTQYFGPGTRLTVL.

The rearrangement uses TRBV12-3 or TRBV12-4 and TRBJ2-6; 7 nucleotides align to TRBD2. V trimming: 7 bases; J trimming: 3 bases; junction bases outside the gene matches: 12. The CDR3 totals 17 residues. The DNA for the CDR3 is TGTGCCAGCACCCCTTGGGGGGAGGGCCGTGGGGCCAACGTCCTGACTTTC. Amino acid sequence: CASTPWGEGRGANVLTF.

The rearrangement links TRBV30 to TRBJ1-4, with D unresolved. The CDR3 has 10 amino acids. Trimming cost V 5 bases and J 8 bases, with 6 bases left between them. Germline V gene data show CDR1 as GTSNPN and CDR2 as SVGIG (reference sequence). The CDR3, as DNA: TGTGCCTGGGGCTTGGAAAAACTGTTTTTT. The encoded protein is CAWGLEKLFF.

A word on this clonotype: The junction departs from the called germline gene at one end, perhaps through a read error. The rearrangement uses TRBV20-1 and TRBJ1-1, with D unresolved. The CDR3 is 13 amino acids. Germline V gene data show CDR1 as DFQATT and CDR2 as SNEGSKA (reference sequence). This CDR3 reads CSATTTRNAEAFF. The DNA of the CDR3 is TGCAGTGCTACCACTACAAGGAACGCTGAAGCTTTCTTT.

CDR3 DNA sequence: TGTGCCAGCAGTTTCCGGGACAGGGGGACTGAAGCTTTCTTT. Protein product: CASSFRDRGTEAFF. The J gene is TRBJ1-1, the V gene TRBV6-5, with 11 nucleotides matching TRBD1. This CDR3 contains 14 residues. Germline CDR1 MNHEY, CDR2 SVGAGI. Unmatched junction bases numbered 3, after V lost 4 bases and J lost 5 bases.

The CDR3 spells CASSRWGQETQYF. The CDR3 DNA follows: TGTGCCAGCAGCCGGTGGGGGCAAGAGACCCAGTACTTC. The V call is TRBV6-2 or TRBV6-3, the J call TRBJ2-5, with D perhaps matching TRBD1 or TRBD2 (5 bases each). Deletions cut 6 bases from V and 2 bases from J, with 10 bases between. Germline CDR1 is MNHEY and CDR2 is SVGEGT. CDR3 size: 13 residues.

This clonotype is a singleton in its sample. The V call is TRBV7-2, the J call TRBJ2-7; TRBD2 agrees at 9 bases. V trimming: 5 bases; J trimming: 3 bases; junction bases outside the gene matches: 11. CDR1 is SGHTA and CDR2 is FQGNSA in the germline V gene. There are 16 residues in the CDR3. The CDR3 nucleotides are TGTGCCAGCAGCCGGCGGGTGACTAGCGGATACTACGAGCAGTACTTC. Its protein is CASSRRVTSGYYEQYF.

CDR3 region: CASSLGPHQETQYF. CDR3 DNA: TGTGCCAGCAGCTTAGGTCCCCACCAAGAGACCCAGTACTTC. The chain is built from TRBV7-2 and TRBJ2-5; no clear D. Between the trimmed V and J ends, which lost 1 base and 0 bases, there was a span of 6 bases. The CDR3 is 14 amino acids. Germline CDR1 SGHTA, CDR2 FQGNSA. Full variable domain (remainder filled in from reference TRBV7-2 and TRBJ2-5): GAGVSQSPSNKVTEKGKDVELRCDPISGHTALYWYRQSLGQGLEFLIYFQGNSAPDKSGLPSDRFSAERTGGSVSTLTIQRTQQEDSAVYLCASSLGPHQETQYFGPGTRLLVL.

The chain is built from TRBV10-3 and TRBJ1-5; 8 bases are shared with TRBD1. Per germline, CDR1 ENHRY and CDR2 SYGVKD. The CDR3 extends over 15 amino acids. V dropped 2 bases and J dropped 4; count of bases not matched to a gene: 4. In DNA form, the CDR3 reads TGTGCCATCAGTGAGCGAGGACAGGGAAATCAGCCCCAGCATTTT. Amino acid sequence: CAISERGQGNQPQHF.

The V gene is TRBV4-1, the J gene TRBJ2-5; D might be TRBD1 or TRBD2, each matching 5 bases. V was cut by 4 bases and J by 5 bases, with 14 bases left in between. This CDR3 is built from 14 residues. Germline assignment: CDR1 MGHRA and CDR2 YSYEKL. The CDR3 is CASSRQGTLETQYF. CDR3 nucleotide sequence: TGCGCCAGCAGCCGACAAGGGACCCTGGAGACCCAGTACTTC.

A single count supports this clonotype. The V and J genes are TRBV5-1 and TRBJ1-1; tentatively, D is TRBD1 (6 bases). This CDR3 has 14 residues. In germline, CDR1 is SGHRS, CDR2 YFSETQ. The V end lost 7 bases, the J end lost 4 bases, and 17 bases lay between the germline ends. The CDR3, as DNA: TGCGCCAGCCATACAGGGAATCCGGGCACTGAAGCTTTCTTT. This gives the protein CASHTGNPGTEAFF.

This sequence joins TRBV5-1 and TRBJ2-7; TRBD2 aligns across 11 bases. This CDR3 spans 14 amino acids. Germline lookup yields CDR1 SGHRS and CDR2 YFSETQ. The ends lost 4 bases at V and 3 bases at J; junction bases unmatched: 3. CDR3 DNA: TGCGCCAGCAGCGTGGGGACTAGCGGCTACGAGCAGTACTTC. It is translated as CASSVGTSGYEQYF.

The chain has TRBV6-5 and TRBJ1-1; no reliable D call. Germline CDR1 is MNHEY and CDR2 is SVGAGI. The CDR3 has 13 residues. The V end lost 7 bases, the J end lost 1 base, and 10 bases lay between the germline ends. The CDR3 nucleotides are TGTGCCAGCATGGCCCCAGGGAACACTGAAGCTTTCTTT. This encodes CASMAPGNTEAFF.

CDR3 loop: CASTMDSSYEQYF. For the CDR3, the DNA is TGTGCCAGCACCATGGACAGTAGCTACGAGCAGTACTTC. The chain is built from TRBV7-9 and TRBJ2-7, with D possibly being TRBD1 (6 bases). The CDR3 spans 13 residues. Germline CDR1 reads SEHNR; CDR2 reads FQNEAQ (reference sequence). The V end was cut by 7 bases, the J end by 3 bases, with 13 bases between. Based on the CDR3 plus reference TRBV7-9 and TRBJ2-7, the full variable domain is DTGVSQNPRHKITKRGQNVTFRCDPISEHNRLYWYRQTLGQGPEFLTYFQNEAQLEKSRLLSDRFSAERPKGSFSTLEIQRTEQGDSAMYLCASTMDSSYEQYFGPGTRLTVT.

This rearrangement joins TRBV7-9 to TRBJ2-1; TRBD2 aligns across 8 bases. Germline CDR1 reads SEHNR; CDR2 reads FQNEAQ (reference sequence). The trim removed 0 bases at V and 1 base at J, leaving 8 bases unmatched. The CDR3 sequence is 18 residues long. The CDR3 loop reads CASSLAAGVIISYNEQFF. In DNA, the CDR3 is TGTGCCAGCAGCTTAGCAGCGGGAGTAATTATTTCCTACAATGAGCAGTTCTTC.

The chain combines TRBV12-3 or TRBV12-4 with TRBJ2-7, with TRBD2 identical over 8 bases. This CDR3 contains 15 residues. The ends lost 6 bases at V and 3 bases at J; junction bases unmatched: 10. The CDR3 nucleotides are TGTGCCAGCAGCCCTACGGGGGGGGCCGTCTACGAGCAGTACTTC. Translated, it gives CASSPTGGAVYEQYF.

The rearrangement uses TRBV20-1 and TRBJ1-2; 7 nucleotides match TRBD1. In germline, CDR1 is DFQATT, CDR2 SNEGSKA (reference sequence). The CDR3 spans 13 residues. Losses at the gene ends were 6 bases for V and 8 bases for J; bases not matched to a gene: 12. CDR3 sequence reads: CSAGGQAIQGYTF. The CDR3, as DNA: TGCAGTGCGGGAGGACAGGCCATCCAGGGCTACACCTTC.

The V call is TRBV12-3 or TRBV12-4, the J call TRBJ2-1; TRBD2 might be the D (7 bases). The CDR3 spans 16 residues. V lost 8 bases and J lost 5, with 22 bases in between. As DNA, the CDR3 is TGTGCCAGCGGCGTGGCTTCAGGGGCGGGGGACAATGAGCAGTTCTTC. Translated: CASGVASGAGDNEQFF.

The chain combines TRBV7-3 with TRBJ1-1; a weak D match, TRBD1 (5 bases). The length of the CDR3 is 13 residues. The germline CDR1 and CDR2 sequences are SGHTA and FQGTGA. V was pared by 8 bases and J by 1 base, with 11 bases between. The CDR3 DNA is TGTGCCAGCTCCTTAGGGACGAACACTGAAGCTTTCTTT. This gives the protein CASSLGTNTEAFF.